These 21 T cell receptor beta chains originate from one sample sequenced in a study of T-cell reconstitution after alpha-beta-depleted transplantation in children. Unique molecular identifiers were built into the TCRbeta library. TCRdb itself ran the PCR reads through MiXCR, one entry per CDR3 protein. The repertoire consists of a few hundred thousand distinct CDR3 sequences, with around 15% occurring once and the leading ten covering approximately 28%. The sample here was PBMCs, mostly from graft donor cells, taken 360 days after TCRalphabeta/CD19-depleted stem cell transplant. The receptors were sampled from a boy younger than two who had a stem cell transplant for Wiskott-Aldrich syndrome, so the T cells may come from the graft donor.

V is TRBV5-4 and J is TRBJ2-3; D gene ambiguous. The CDR3 is made up of 16 amino acids. Germline-derived CDR1 and CDR2 are SGHNT and YYREEE (reference sequence). The ends were cut back, 0 bases at V and 2 bases at J, with 13 bases in the middle. CDR3 in DNA: TGTGCCAGCAGCTTGGCCGCTGGAAAGCACACAGATACGCAGTATTTT. Translated, it gives CASSLAAGKHTDTQYF.

The V gene is TRBV3-1, the J gene TRBJ2-7; 9 bases are a match to TRBD1. The CDR3 has 16 amino acids. From germline, CDR1 is LGHDT and CDR2 YNNKEL (reference sequence). Trimming at V came to 1 base and at J to 1 base, leaving 5 bases not matched to a gene. CDR3 region: CASSQARQGESYEQYF. The CDR3 DNA reads TGTGCCAGCAGCCAAGCTCGACAGGGGGAATCCTACGAGCAGTACTTC.

This clonotype has more than one count but fewer than ten. V and J are TRBV4-1 and TRBJ2-5; D gene ambiguous. This CDR3 contains 19 residues. The germline V and J ends were trimmed by 0 bases and 0 bases, with 20 bases remaining between them. The germline CDR1 and CDR2 sequences are MGHRA and YSYEKL. The CDR3 DNA is TGCGCCAGCAGCCAAGATCTAGGTTATAAAGTGTGGTACCAAGAGACCCAGTACTTC. It translates to CASSQDLGYKVWYQETQYF.

This clonotype was seen a handful of times. The V and J genes are TRBV15 and TRBJ2-3; D remains unclear. Germline assignment: CDR1 LNHNV and CDR2 YYDKDF (reference sequence). V was cut by 0 bases and J by 1 base, with 14 bases left in between. This CDR3 has 17 residues. The CDR3 region is CATSRDRGGFRTDTQYF. The CDR3 bases are TGTGCCACCAGCAGAGATCGAGGTGGATTCCGCACAGATACGCAGTATTTT.

This clonotype was seen a handful of times. This chain links TRBV12-3 or TRBV12-4 with TRBJ2-2; TRBD1 is a possible D gene (5 bases). Trimming removed 6 bases at V and 5 bases at J, with 13 bases between. The CDR3 is made up of 14 amino acids. The DNA for the CDR3 is TGTGCCAGCAGACGAGTTCAGGGAACCGGGGAGCTGTTTTTT. This translates into CASRRVQGTGELFF.

The V and J genes are TRBV5-1 and TRBJ1-2; 7 bases map to TRBD1. Germline V gene sequence: CDR1 SGHRS, CDR2 YFSETQ. The CDR3 length is 17 residues. Trimming took 1 base from V and 4 from J; bases not matched to a gene: 13. The CDR3 reads CASSLSPTQGGSYGYTF. The CDR3 nucleotides read TGCGCCAGCAGCTTGTCCCCTACTCAGGGGGGCAGCTATGGCTACACCTTC.

The chain joins TRBV29-1 to TRBJ2-3, with 12 bases fitting TRBD2. The length of the CDR3 is 17 residues. With V trimmed by 7 bases and J by 1 base, 12 bases remained unmatched. CDR1 and CDR2 (germline): SQVTM, ANQGSEA. The DNA of the CDR3 is TGCAGCGCCGCCCCTCGACTAGCGGGAGAGGGCACAGATACGCAGTATTTT. Encoded protein: CSAAPRLAGEGTDTQYF.

The chain combines TRBV10-2 with TRBJ2-7; no firm D call. V lost 5 bases, J lost 5 bases, and 10 bases lay in between. From germline, CDR1 is WSHSY and CDR2 SAAADI. The CDR3 loop spans 12 amino acids. The CDR3 spells CASSLLSHEQYF. The CDR3 region has the DNA TGCGCCAGCAGTCTGCTCAGCCACGAGCAGTACTTC.

This clonotype appeared many times. V usage is TRBV12-3 or TRBV12-4 and J usage is TRBJ2-4, with TRBD1 identical over 7 bases. After removal of 1 base from V and 1 base from J, the junction contained 1 base not matched to a gene. The CDR3 covers 15 residues. The chain's CDR3 is CASSLVRGAKNIQYF. In nucleotides, the CDR3 is TGTGCCAGCAGTTTAGTCAGGGGGGCCAAAAACATTCAGTACTTC.

The chain carries TRBV5-1 and TRBJ2-6; the D gene is possibly TRBD1 (5 bases). Germline V gives CDR1 SGHRS, CDR2 YFSETQ. Trimming took off 4 bases at V and 0 bases at J, with 11 bases between the two ends. The CDR3 runs to 16 residues. CDR3 region: CASSTGRRSGANVLTF. Here the CDR3 DNA reads TGCGCCAGCAGCACAGGACGGCGCTCTGGGGCCAACGTCCTGACTTTC. The variable domain in full, with the rest retrieved from reference TRBV5-1 and TRBJ2-6, is KAGVTQTPRYLIKTRGQQVTLSCSPISGHRSVSWYQQTPGQGLQFLFEYFSETQRNKGNFPGRFSGRQFSNSRSEMNVSTLELGDSALYLCASSTGRRSGANVLTFGAGSRLTVL.

CDR3 in DNA: TGTGCCACCAGCAGAGATTCTAGACTTAGAGGTCCTTTAGCCAAAAACATTCAGTACTTC. Amino acid sequence: CATSRDSRLRGPLAKNIQYF. This chain links TRBV15 with TRBJ2-4; D is unclear. The CDR3 is 20 amino acids. Germline-derived CDR1 and CDR2 are LNHNV and YYDKDF (reference sequence). Trimming shortened V by 0 bases and J by 0 bases, and 21 bases separated the two germline ends.

This chain joins TRBV29-1 and TRBJ2-7, with 15 bases fitting TRBD2. CDR3 size: 15 residues. Per the germline V gene, CDR1 is SQVTM and CDR2 is ANQGSEA. After removal of 6 bases from V and 4 bases from J, the junction contained 7 bases not matched to a gene. CDR3 DNA sequence: TGCAGCGTCGGGGGGACTAGCGGGAGGACGTACGAGCAGTACTTC. Its protein product is CSVGGTSGRTYEQYF.

A few counts support this clonotype. The chain employs TRBV7-9 and TRBJ2-3; D remains ambiguous. The CDR3 loop spans 13 amino acids. With 2 bases removed from V and 0 bases from J, the gap between germline ends came to 3 bases. Germline CDR1 reads SEHNR; CDR2 reads FQNEAQ (reference sequence). The CDR3 DNA follows: TGTGCCAGCAGCTTATTTAGCACAGATACGCAGTATTTT. Its protein is CASSLFSTDTQYF.

This clonotype came up a few times. This sequence joins TRBV29-1 and TRBJ2-5; TRBD2 agrees at 14 bases. Germline lookup yields CDR1 SQVTM and CDR2 ANQGSEA. V dropped 6 bases and J dropped 4; count of bases not matched to a gene: 1. The CDR3 is made up of 13 amino acids. The CDR3 protein is CSVTSGRGETQYF. The DNA for the CDR3 is TGCAGCGTGACTAGCGGGAGGGGAGAGACCCAGTACTTC.

This clonotype has only one observation. V usage is TRBV7-9 and J usage is TRBJ2-3, with 9 positions matching TRBD2. The CDR3 totals 16 residues. Unmatched junction bases numbered 7, after V lost 5 bases and J lost 1 base. CDR1 and CDR2 (germline): SEHNR, FQNEAQ (reference sequence). The CDR3 region is CASSGRREGRTDTQYF. The CDR3 region has the DNA TGTGCCAGCAGCGGCCGGCGGGAGGGCCGCACAGATACGCAGTATTTT.

V gene TRBV19 combines with J gene TRBJ2-3; TRBD2 might be the D (6 bases). CDR1 and CDR2 (germline): LNHDA, SQIVND (reference sequence). The CDR3 extends over 15 amino acids. V lost 6 bases to trimming and J lost 3 bases, with 16 bases between them. CDR3 sequence: CASSLTSIATDTQYF. The CDR3, as DNA: TGTGCCAGTAGCCTGACTAGTATTGCTACAGATACGCAGTATTTT.

The sample holds a few counts of this clonotype. The chain couples TRBV15 to TRBJ2-7, with D hard to call. The CDR3 spans 13 residues. Germline CDR1 LNHNV, CDR2 YYDKDF (reference sequence). Trimming took 6 bases from V and 0 from J, leaving 9 bases between them. The CDR3 loop reads CATSRSSSYEQYF. The CDR3 coding sequence is TGTGCCACCAGTCGAAGCAGCTCCTACGAGCAGTACTTC.

The chain combines TRBV27 with TRBJ2-3, with D tentatively TRBD1 (5 bases). V was cut by 5 bases and J by 3 bases, with 15 bases left in between. There are 15 residues in the CDR3. Germline CDR1 and CDR2: MNHEY and SMNVEV (reference sequence). The CDR3 loop is CASSLLLGATDTQYF. CDR3 nucleotides: TGTGCCAGCAGTCTACTCCTAGGGGCAACAGATACGCAGTATTTT.

The chain employs TRBV10-3 and TRBJ2-5; TRBD1 matches 9 bases. The germline CDR1 and CDR2 sequences are ENHRY and SYGVKD. The trim removed 6 bases at V and 1 base at J, leaving 6 bases unmatched. CDR3 length equals 15 residues. In DNA form, the CDR3 reads TGTGCCATCAGCCTAGGACAGGGGACCCAAGAGACCCAGTACTTC. This sequence encodes CAISLGQGTQETQYF.

J is TRBJ2-1 and V is TRBV18; either TRBD1 or TRBD2 may fit D (5 bases each). The CDR3 runs 14 residues. V was cut by 6 bases and J by 3 bases, with 12 bases left in between. CDR1 and CDR2 from the germline V gene are KGHSH and LQKENI. The CDR3 DNA is TGTGCCAGCTCCCGGGACGCCTACTACAATGAGCAGTTCTTC. Translated: CASSRDAYYNEQFF.

The chain couples TRBV5-4 to TRBJ2-1; D may correspond to TRBD1 or TRBD2 (5 bases each). CDR3 length: 14 residues. V dropped 2 bases and J dropped 6 bases, with 12 bases sitting between them. CDR1 is SGHNT, CDR2 YYREEE, per germline (reference sequence). The CDR3 protein is CASSFLAGTNEQFF. CDR3 coding DNA: TGTGCCAGCAGCTTTCTAGCCGGGACCAATGAGCAGTTCTTC.